Sequencing of this T cell receptor beta chain was carried out in a study of CD8+ T cells in alopecia areata. Documented treatment: oral pan-JAK inhibitor, 5-10 mg twice daily. Germline V gives CDR1 PRHDT, CDR2 FYEKMQ (reference sequence). The CDR3 runs 14 residues. V was clipped by 0 bases and J by 3 bases, with 6 bases between them. Extraction and reverse transcription of RNA yielded cDNA as the sequencing template. Clones were read by immunoSEQ multiplex PCR, and TCRdb kept only the in-frame ones, dropping some. This repertoire shows more than 150,000 clones, about 60% found once; its top ten account for about 12%.

The sample here was CD8+ T cells sorted from blood, taken at week 24, from a patient treated with tofacitinib. The V gene is TRBV13, the J gene TRBJ1-5; no definite D call. The receptor was isolated from a human donor with alopecia areata. CDR3 sequence (DNA): TGTGCCAGCAGCTTAGGACAGACCAATCAGCCCCAGCATTTT. Translating gives CASSLGQTNQPQHF.